The T cell receptor beta chain described here comes from a study of blood T cells in healthy people across ages. The second PCR ran about 6 to 12 cycles with a sample-barcoded 5' primer and J-beta primers. A single record per CDR3 protein comes from TCRdb applying MiXCR to the 5' RACE reads. The sample consists of fewer than 1.5 million distinct CDR3 sequences, 40% to 50% of them appearing once. Concerning this clonotype itself: Antigen unknown.

The CDR3 has 15 amino acids. Trimming cost V 4 bases and J 7 bases; bases outside gene matches: 10. Germline loops: CDR1 MNHNS, CDR2 SASEGT. The study drew donors from healthy Caucasian individuals in Russia aged about 6 to 100. A minimum of 5 micrograms of total RNA was extracted per sample. Notes on the study in general: In long-lived donors, naive CD4+ cell counts and diversity exceeded those of aged donors. As naive T cell percentage varied, TCR beta diversity correlated strongly with it.

The chain has TRBV6-1 and TRBJ1-1, with 9 bases identical to TRBD1. The sequence was obtained from a woman between 18 and 30 years old in good health. The sequencing sample was made of blood. CDR3 protein: CASSGGTGGNDEAFF. The CDR3, as DNA: TGTGCCAGCAGTGGGGGAACAGGGGGCAATGATGAAGCTTTCTTT.